This T cell receptor beta chain is from a study of radiotherapy plus CTLA-4 blockade in lung cancer. Study-wide results and limits: Clones of tumor-derived TCRs expanded in blood after radiotherapy plus ipilimumab.

As to this clone: What it binds is unknown.

Enrolled patients, whose metastatic non-small-cell lung cancer was chemo-refractory, received focal radiation plus CTLA-4 blockade with ipilimumab. Some clones are missing from TCRdb's copy, which holds only in-frame ones; the method was immunoSEQ multiplex PCR. The sample carries about 81,000 clones, roughly 78% recorded once. The V gene's germline CDR1 is SGHTA and CDR2 FQGTGA. Trimming cost V 3 bases and J 3 bases; bases outside gene matches: 3. The CDR3 sequence is 14 residues long. The rearrangement uses TRBV7-3 and TRBJ2-7; 9 nucleotides agree with TRBD1. The sequencing used peripheral blood, collected from a patient treated with radiotherapy plus ipilimumab. This sequence originates from a human donor with non-small cell lung cancer that progressed on radiotherapy plus ipilimumab. The CDR3 DNA reads as TGTGCCAGCAGCTTCGACAGGGGGGACTACGAGCAGTACTTC. It is translated as CASSFDRGDYEQYF. Based on the CDR3 plus reference TRBV7-3 and TRBJ2-7, the full variable domain is GAGVSQTPSNKVTEKGKYVELRCDPISGHTALYWYRQSLGQGPEFLIYFQGTGAADDSGLPNDRFFAVRPEGSVSTLKIQRTERGDSAVYLCASSFDRGDYEQYFGPGTRLTVT.